This entry concerns a single T cell receptor beta chain. Naive CD8 populations comprised CD45RO-negative cells positively selected for CCR7, excluding terminally differentiated effector memory CD45RA+ cells. The sample is drawn from a study of shared clonotypes between healthy human individuals. In the study overall: The plates for each donor numbered three CD4 naive, three CD4 memory, two CD8 naive and one CD8 memory.

V was clipped by 3 bases and J by 3 bases, with 11 bases between them. Looked up from germline, CDR1 is SGHAT and CDR2 is FQNNGV. This CDR3 spans 14 amino acids. Under the authors' procedure: Junction-only immunoSEQ data arrived without quality scores, meaning filtering differed. Repertoires were generated with immunoSEQ multiplex PCR, while TCRdb's copy carries only in-frame clones and drops some. V and J calls and clone size are as listed in that table; D and trimming were resolved from the DNA. In the table there are under 2,000,000 clones, approximately 94% of which are singletons. V is TRBV11-2 and J is TRBJ2-5; D call uncertain. This clonotype originated in a man younger than 35 in good health. Sequences were obtained from naive CD8+ T cells sorted from blood. CDR3 protein: CASSLVAREETQYF. CDR3 nucleotides: TGTGCCAGCAGCTTGGTGGCCAGAGAAGAGACCCAGTACTTC.